Each of the 22 T cell receptor beta chains below was sequenced from the same sample in a study of T cell clones after liver transplantation. Assay used: immunoSEQ multiplex PCR; TCRdb lists only in-frame clones, some missing. The sample includes tens of thousands of clones, about 92% of them seen just once. This specimen consisted of CD4+ T cells from blood, obtained less than 27 months after liver transplant. All receptors come from a human patient who received a liver transplant. Part of the T cell pool may stem from the graft donor.

In its sample, this clone was seen once. The V call is TRBV5-1, the J call TRBJ1-1, with 7 positions matching TRBD1. V dropped 2 bases and J dropped 8; count of bases not matched to a gene: 6. The CDR3 length is 13 residues. The germline gives CDR1 SGHRS, CDR2 YFSETQ. CDR3 sequence (DNA): TGCGCCAGCAGCTTAACCTCGGACAGGGAAGCTTTCTTT. Translation gives CASSLTSDREAFF.

The J gene is TRBJ1-1, the V gene TRBV28; D uncertain. There are 12 residues in the CDR3. Per the germline V gene, CDR1 is MDHEN and CDR2 is SYDVKM. Trimming took 5 bases from V and 3 from J, leaving 7 bases between them. CDR3 loop: CASSGRYTEAFF. CDR3 in DNA: TGTGCCAGCAGTGGCCGCTACACTGAAGCTTTCTTT.

This clone appeared a single time. V gene TRBV28 combines with J gene TRBJ1-5; D is perhaps TRBD1 (5 bases). The CDR3 has 16 amino acids. Germline CDR1 and CDR2: MDHEN and SYDVKM. With 2 bases removed from V and 2 bases from J, the gap between germline ends came to 13 bases. The CDR3 protein is CASSLGRGGGNQPQHF. The CDR3 nucleotides are TGTGCCAGCAGTTTAGGGCGGGGGGGAGGCAATCAGCCCCAGCATTTT.

This clone was seen only once. The chain is built from TRBV11-3 and TRBJ2-7; D might be TRBD2 (7 bases). Germline-derived CDR1 and CDR2 are SGHNT and YENEEA. The CDR3 totals 14 residues. V shed 4 bases and J shed 3 bases, with 13 bases lying between them. The CDR3 coding sequence is TGTGCCAGCAGCTCCCGCGGGGGCGTCTACGAGCAGTACTTC. This codes for CASSSRGGVYEQYF.

This sequence joins TRBV11-3 and TRBJ2-5; D is uncertain. The CDR3 sequence is 15 residues long. V lost 5 bases and J 3 bases, leaving 16 bases between the germline ends. Germline CDR1 SGHNT, CDR2 YENEEA. CDR3 coding DNA: TGTGCCAGCAGCCGAGTCCAGCCAAGGGAAGAGACCCAGTACTTC. Its protein is CASSRVQPREETQYF.

This clone appeared once. This rearrangement joins TRBV9 to TRBJ2-1; TRBD2 agrees at 7 bases. J lost 0 bases, V lost 3 bases, and 6 bases had no gene match. The CDR3 runs to 16 residues. Germline assignment: CDR1 SGDLS and CDR2 YYNGEE. This CDR3 reads CASSALSGRSYNEQFF. CDR3 coding DNA: TGTGCCAGCAGCGCTCTTAGCGGGCGCTCCTACAATGAGCAGTTCTTC.

The chain joins TRBV5-4 to TRBJ2-4, with 9 positions matching TRBD1. V lost 4 bases and J lost 4; bases outside the gene matches: 9. CDR3 length: 16 residues. Germline V lookup: CDR1 SGHNT, CDR2 YYREEE (reference sequence). The CDR3 is CASSPGRDRVKNIQYF. The CDR3 DNA reads as TGTGCCAGCAGCCCTGGGAGGGACAGGGTAAAAAACATTCAGTACTTC.

This sequence joins TRBV2 and TRBJ2-3; D gene ambiguous. Germline CDR1 and CDR2: SNHLY and FYNNEI. This CDR3 is built from 13 residues. Trimming removed 7 bases from V and 8 bases from J, with 16 bases in between. CDR3 amino acids: CASTPRFDGTQYF. CDR3 in DNA: TGTGCCAGCACCCCTCGTTTTGATGGTACGCAGTATTTT.

This clone was detected only once. The chain uses TRBV7-9 and TRBJ2-6, with D perhaps matching TRBD1 or TRBD2 (5 bases each). Trimming took 8 bases from V and 2 from J, leaving 7 bases between them. The CDR3 is made up of 13 amino acids. Germline CDR1 reads SEHNR; CDR2 reads FQNEAQ (reference sequence). The CDR3 DNA sequence: TGTGCCAGCGAGGGGCCTGGGGCCAACGTCCTGACTTTC. Translation gives CASEGPGANVLTF.

The chain links TRBV6-6 to TRBJ2-1; tentative D call: TRBD2 (7 bases). CDR3 size: 16 residues. Deletions cut 4 bases from V and 6 bases from J, with 19 bases between. The V gene's germline CDR1 is MNHNY and CDR2 SVGAGI (reference sequence). CDR3: CASSSQGRDYLNEQFF. The CDR3 bases are TGTGCCAGCAGTTCCCAGGGGAGGGACTACCTCAATGAGCAGTTCTTC.

This clone was observed a single time. This chain connects TRBV28 to TRBJ2-7; possibly TRBD2 for D (6 bases). Trimming cost V 3 bases and J 3 bases, with 12 bases left between them. Germline loops: CDR1 MDHEN, CDR2 SYDVKM. The CDR3 consists of 14 residues. The CDR3 nucleotides are TGTGCCAGCAGTTTTGGGGGGAACCACTACGAGCAGTACTTC. This codes for CASSFGGNHYEQYF. Complete variable domain (other parts from reference TRBV28 and TRBJ2-7): DVKVTQSSRYLVKRTGEKVFLECVQDMDHENMFWYRQDPGLGLRLIYFSYDVKMKEKGDIPEGYSVSREKKERFSLILESASTNQTSMYLCASSFGGNHYEQYFGPGTRLTVT.

V is TRBV9 and J is TRBJ1-2; 9 bases are a match to TRBD1. Per the germline V gene, CDR1 is SGDLS and CDR2 is YYNGEE. V lost 2 bases and J lost 0; bases outside the gene matches: 2. This CDR3 has 15 amino acids. Here the CDR3 reads CASSVGDRANYGYTF. DNA for the CDR3: TGTGCCAGCAGCGTTGGGGACAGGGCTAACTATGGCTACACCTTC. The full variable domain, in which reference TRBV9 and TRBJ1-2 provide the parts outside the CDR3, is DSGVTQTPKHLITATGQRVTLRCSPRSGDLSVYWYQQSLDQGLQFLIQYYNGEERAKGNILERFSAQQFPDLHSELNLSSLELGDSALYFCASSVGDRANYGYTFGSGTRLTVV.

The chain has TRBV7-8 and TRBJ2-6; tentative D call: TRBD2 (5 bases). The V and J ends lost 1 base and 0 bases respectively, with 7 bases between them. CDR1 and CDR2 (germline): SGHVS, FQNEAQ. This CDR3 is 16 amino acids long. CDR3 nucleotide sequence: TGTGCCAGCAGCTTAGTGACTATCTCTGGGGCCAACGTCCTGACTTTC. Translation: CASSLVTISGANVLTF.

The chain uses TRBV5-1 and TRBJ2-1; perhaps D is TRBD1 or TRBD2 (5 bases each). V lost 4 bases, J lost 8 bases, and 10 bases lay in between. Germline V gives CDR1 SGHRS, CDR2 YFSETQ. This CDR3 has 12 amino acids. The CDR3 DNA sequence: TGCGCCAGCAGCGGGGGTACCGATGAGCAGTTCTTC. It is translated as CASSGGTDEQFF.

The rearrangement uses TRBV15 and TRBJ2-1; D may correspond to TRBD1 or TRBD2 (5 bases each). The CDR3 is 13 residues long. V was shortened by 0 bases and J by 8 bases, with 8 bases between the two germline ends. Per the germline V gene, CDR1 is LNHNV and CDR2 is YYDKDF (reference sequence). CDR3 nucleotides: TGTGCCACCAGCAGAGATCTGGGACATGAGCAGTTCTTC. It specifies CATSRDLGHEQFF.

This clone has only a few counts. V gene TRBV27 combines with J gene TRBJ1-4; tentatively, D is TRBD1 (6 bases). Germline V CDR1 and CDR2: MNHEY, SMNVEV (reference sequence). V lost 2 bases and J 7 bases, leaving 11 bases between the germline ends. CDR3 length: 14 amino acids. CDR3 nucleotides: TGTGCCAGCAGTTTAAACAGGGTAACTGAAAAACTGTTTTTT. Its protein product is CASSLNRVTEKLFF.

The J gene is TRBJ2-1, the V gene TRBV2; D is tentatively TRBD1 or TRBD2 (5 bases each). This CDR3 contains 16 residues. V lost 5 bases and J 3 bases, leaving 17 bases between the germline ends. Germline assignment: CDR1 SNHLY and CDR2 FYNNEI. The CDR3 bases are TGTGCCAGCAGTAAGGGACGGAGTAGTTACTACAATGAGCAGTTCTTC. This encodes CASSKGRSSYYNEQFF.

V and J are TRBV5-1 and TRBJ2-3, with D possibly being TRBD2 (6 bases). This CDR3 is built from 14 residues. Deletions cut 4 bases from V and 0 bases from J, with 9 bases between. Germline V CDR1 and CDR2: SGHRS, YFSETQ. The CDR3 DNA follows: TGCGCCAGCAGCCCCGGGACTAGCACAGATACGCAGTATTTT. This translates into CASSPGTSTDTQYF. Together with reference TRBV5-1 and TRBJ2-3, the CDR3 gives the full variable domain: KAGVTQTPRYLIKTRGQQVTLSCSPISGHRSVSWYQQTPGQGLQFLFEYFSETQRNKGNFPGRFSGRQFSNSRSEMNVSTLELGDSALYLCASSPGTSTDTQYFGPGTRLTVL.

The genes are TRBV10-2 and TRBJ1-1; tentative D call: TRBD1 (5 bases). Trimming pared 7 bases from V and 1 base from J, leaving 10 bases between. From germline, CDR1 is WSHSY and CDR2 SAAADI. CDR3 length: 13 residues. The chain's CDR3 is CASMWQGNTEAFF. CDR3 in DNA: TGCGCCAGCATGTGGCAGGGGAACACTGAAGCTTTCTTT.

The gene calls are TRBV2 and TRBJ2-6, with D uncertain. The CDR3 has 15 amino acids. Germline CDR1 reads SNHLY; CDR2 reads FYNNEI. Trimming left V 0 bases short and J 1 base short, with 4 bases between. This CDR3 reads CASSEAPSGANVLTF. The CDR3 region has the DNA TGTGCCAGCAGTGAAGCACCTTCTGGGGCCAACGTCCTGACTTTC. Together with reference TRBV2 and TRBJ2-6, the CDR3 gives the full variable domain: EPEVTQTPSHQVTQMGQEVILRCVPISNHLYFYWYRQILGQKVEFLVSFYNNEISEKSEIFDDQFSVERPDGSNFTLKIRSTKLEDSAMYFCASSEAPSGANVLTFGAGSRLTVL.

The chain has TRBV7-8 and TRBJ1-3, with 9 bases identical to TRBD1. The V and J ends lost 0 bases and 2 bases, in that order; junction bases with no gene match: 5. The length of the CDR3 is 17 residues. Germline V gene lookup returns CDR1 SGHVS and CDR2 FQNEAQ. Written as DNA, the CDR3 is TGTGCCAGCAGCTTAGCACACACAGGGGGCGCTGGAAACACCATATATTTT. It yields the protein CASSLAHTGGAGNTIYF.

This rearrangement joins TRBV27 to TRBJ2-7; D may be TRBD1 (6 bases). Looked up from germline, CDR1 is MNHEY and CDR2 is SMNVEV (reference sequence). The germline V and J ends were trimmed by 6 bases and 3 bases, with 15 bases remaining between them. There are 14 residues in the CDR3. The CDR3 region is CASSPDSRNYEQYF. The CDR3 coding sequence is TGTGCCAGCAGCCCGGACAGCAGGAACTACGAGCAGTACTTC.